A single sample gave rise to the 21 T cell receptor beta chains below, sequenced in a study of long-term antiretroviral therapy in people with HIV. Researchers report immunoSEQ v3.0 was run at survey level. Here immunoSEQ multiplex PCR was the method, and the copy in TCRdb shows in-frame clones only, minus some. The data hold 45,000 to 50,000 clones, with approximately 79% observed a single time. The sequencing here drew on unsorted PBMCs, taken 0.8 years after starting antiretroviral therapy. The receptors originated from a woman between 18 and 30 years old with HIV.

CDR3 nucleotides: TGTGCCAGCTCACCGGCGACTACTCAAGAGACCCAGTACTTC. Translated, it gives CASSPATTQETQYF. The J gene is TRBJ2-5, the V gene TRBV18; D is possibly TRBD2 (5 bases). CDR3 length: 14 amino acids. Trimming took 3 bases from V and 2 from J, leaving 10 bases between them. CDR1 and CDR2 (germline): KGHSH, LQKENI.

The gene calls are TRBV7-3 and TRBJ1-4, with TRBD1 matching over 9 bases. The CDR3 totals 14 residues. CDR1 is SGHTA, CDR2 FQGTGA, per germline. Trimming removed 5 bases from V and 7 bases from J; junction bases left unmatched: 5. The DNA of the CDR3 is TGTGCCAGCAGCCCGGGACAGGGTTTTGAAAAACTGTTTTTT. Its protein is CASSPGQGFEKLFF.

The V and J genes are TRBV6-1 and TRBJ1-1, with 8 positions matching TRBD1. Germline CDR1 MNHNS, CDR2 SASEGT. The V segment lost 6 bases and the J segment 6 bases; nucleotides outside the gene matches: 6. The CDR3 totals 13 residues. The chain's CDR3 is CASSRQGSAEAFF. The DNA for the CDR3 is TGTGCCAGCAGCCGACAGGGGAGCGCTGAAGCTTTCTTT.

The V gene is TRBV7-9, the J gene TRBJ1-4, with a possible D match to TRBD1 (6 bases). This CDR3 comprises 15 residues. Trimming removed 4 bases from V and 4 bases from J, with 13 bases in between. Germline V lookup: CDR1 SEHNR, CDR2 FQNEAQ (reference sequence). The CDR3 nucleotides read TGTGCCAGCAGCTGGGGGCAAGACAATAATGAAAAACTGTTTTTT. It translates to CASSWGQDNNEKLFF.

J is TRBJ2-7 and V is TRBV7-6, with a weak D call TRBD1 (6 bases). The CDR3 has 16 residues. CDR1 and CDR2 from the germline V gene are SGHVS and FNYEAQ. Trimming shortened V by 2 bases and J by 3 bases, and 17 bases separated the two germline ends. The CDR3 spells CASSLYAGVANYEQYF. In DNA, the CDR3 is TGTGCCAGCAGCTTATACGCAGGGGTGGCGAACTACGAGCAGTACTTC.

V is TRBV15 and J is TRBJ1-1, with D perhaps TRBD1 (6 bases). The germline gives CDR1 LNHNV, CDR2 YYDKDF (reference sequence). The V end was cut by 0 bases, the J end by 4 bases, with 18 bases between. The CDR3 totals 17 residues. CDR3 sequence: CATSRDGWGAEPTEAFF. The CDR3 nucleotides read TGTGCCACCAGCAGAGATGGGTGGGGGGCCGAACCCACTGAAGCTTTCTTT. Based on the CDR3 plus reference TRBV15 and TRBJ1-1, the full variable domain is DAMVIQNPRYQVTQFGKPVTLSCSQTLNHNVMYWYQQKSSQAPKLLFHYYDKDFNNEADTPDNFQSRRPNTSFCFLDIRSPGLGDTAMYLCATSRDGWGAEPTEAFFGQGTRLTVV.

The chain links TRBV9 to TRBJ2-7, with D perhaps TRBD2 (6 bases). With 0 bases removed from V and 4 bases from J, the gap between germline ends came to 14 bases. Germline V gives CDR1 SGDLS, CDR2 YYNGEE. The CDR3 sequence is 15 residues long. CDR3 in DNA: TGTGCCAGCAGCGTAGAAGGAGGGCCCTTGTACGAGCAGTACTTC. It codes for CASSVEGGPLYEQYF.

The V gene is TRBV6-1, the J gene TRBJ2-1; D is uncertain. Germline loops: CDR1 MNHNS, CDR2 SASEGT. V was pared by 1 base and J by 4 bases, with 8 bases between. This CDR3 has 14 residues. CDR3 amino acids: CASSEGLSYNEQFF. The CDR3 nucleotides are TGTGCCAGCAGTGAAGGTCTATCGTACAATGAGCAGTTCTTC.

The genes are TRBV19 and TRBJ2-3; a weak D match, TRBD1 (5 bases). The CDR3 totals 15 residues. The germline CDR1 and CDR2 sequences are LNHDA and SQIVND (reference sequence). Trimming shortened V by 1 base and J by 3 bases, and 11 bases separated the two germline ends. CDR3 bases: TGTGCCAGTAGTATAGCTGGCAGGGCGACAGATACGCAGTATTTT. Protein product: CASSIAGRATDTQYF.

V usage is TRBV7-2 and J usage is TRBJ2-3; D is possibly TRBD1 or TRBD2 (5 bases each). The CDR3 is 11 amino acids. The V gene lost 5 bases and the J gene lost 11 bases, with 11 bases spanning the gap. The germline V gene encodes CDR1 SGHTA and CDR2 FQGNSA. CDR3 sequence (DNA): TGTGCCAGCAGCCGGGGCCTCGAGCAGTATTTT. Its protein product is CASSRGLEQYF.

The V gene is TRBV19, the J gene TRBJ2-2; no clear D. Germline V gene sequence: CDR1 LNHDA, CDR2 SQIVND (reference sequence). This CDR3 is built from 11 residues. Trimming shortened V by 7 bases and J by 5 bases, and 5 bases separated the two germline ends. The CDR3 here is CASTYTGELFF. Here the CDR3 DNA reads TGTGCCAGTACTTATACCGGGGAGCTGTTTTTT.

The rearrangement joins TRBV6-5 to TRBJ1-1; 8 bases agree with TRBD1. This CDR3 spans 15 amino acids. Unmatched junction bases numbered 5, after V lost 5 bases and J lost 0 bases. In germline, CDR1 is MNHEY, CDR2 SVGAGI. The CDR3 loop reads CASSRQGRLNTEAFF. CDR3 DNA sequence: TGTGCCAGCAGTCGACAGGGGAGATTGAACACTGAAGCTTTCTTT.

Remarks on this clone: The same CDR3 arises from other DNA sequences in this sample as well. The chain combines TRBV4-3 with TRBJ2-7; D tentatively reads TRBD1 or TRBD2 (5 bases each). V was shortened by 0 bases and J by 0 bases, with 9 bases between the two germline ends. This CDR3 comprises 15 residues. CDR1 is LGHNA and CDR2 is YSLEER in the germline V gene. CDR3 DNA sequence: TGCGCCAGCAGCCAAGAGGGGACGGGCTCCTACGAGCAGTACTTC. Its protein product is CASSQEGTGSYEQYF.

This clone occurred a few times. This chain connects TRBV28 to TRBJ1-2, with TRBD1 matching over 9 bases. CDR1 is MDHEN, CDR2 SYDVKM, per germline. J was trimmed by 8 bases and V by 6 bases; bases with no gene match: 7. This CDR3 spans 13 amino acids. The CDR3 DNA reads TGTGCCAGCAGCCTGGGACAGGGCGGGGGCTACACCTTC. Protein: CASSLGQGGGYTF.

The chain carries TRBV11-2 and TRBJ2-3; the D gene is possibly TRBD2 (6 bases). Trimming shortened V by 1 base and J by 0 bases, and 11 bases separated the two germline ends. There are 16 residues in the CDR3. Per germline, CDR1 SGHAT and CDR2 FQNNGV. CDR3 sequence reads: CASSLVLALSTDTQYF. The CDR3 coding sequence is TGTGCCAGCAGCTTAGTCCTAGCGCTCAGCACAGATACGCAGTATTTT.

The chain joins TRBV19 to TRBJ2-7, with D perhaps being TRBD1 or TRBD2 (7 bases each). CDR3 length: 13 amino acids. Trimming removed 6 bases from V and 0 bases from J, with 9 bases in between. The germline gives CDR1 LNHDA, CDR2 SQIVND (reference sequence). The CDR3 region is CASSRGGSYEQYF. Here the CDR3 DNA reads TGTGCCAGTAGCAGGGGGGGCTCCTACGAGCAGTACTTC.

J is TRBJ2-7 and V is TRBV5-1; 12 bases map to TRBD2. This CDR3 region has 16 residues. The V gene end was trimmed by 4 bases and the J gene end by 3 bases; junction bases not matched to a gene: 8. Germline lookup yields CDR1 SGHRS and CDR2 YFSETQ. The CDR3 spells CASSQRLAGASYEQYF. DNA for the CDR3: TGCGCCAGCAGCCAGAGACTAGCGGGAGCTAGCTACGAGCAGTACTTC.

Only one count was recorded for this clone. The V and J genes are TRBV4-2 and TRBJ2-1; D unclear. The V and J ends lost 6 bases and 5 bases respectively, with 8 bases between them. CDR3 length: 12 residues. CDR1 and CDR2 from the germline V gene are LGHNA and YNFKEQ. The CDR3 loop is CASSHENNEQFF. The CDR3 bases are TGTGCCAGCAGTCACGAAAACAATGAGCAGTTCTTC.

The genes are TRBV7-9 and TRBJ2-1, with 13 bases fitting TRBD2. Looked up from germline, CDR1 is SEHNR and CDR2 is FQNEAQ (reference sequence). CDR3 length: 16 residues. The ends lost 5 bases at V and 8 bases at J; junction bases unmatched: 9. DNA of the CDR3: TGTGCCAGCAGCCTCAGGACTAGCGGGAGTACCTATGAGCAGTTCTTC. This encodes CASSLRTSGSTYEQFF.

The chain carries TRBV28 and TRBJ1-4; D perhaps matches TRBD1 (6 bases). Trimming pared 3 bases from V and 8 bases from J, leaving 16 bases between. The germline gives CDR1 MDHEN, CDR2 SYDVKM. CDR3 length: 15 residues. CDR3 nucleotide sequence: TGTGCCAGCAGTTTCTTAGGGGGAGTCGAAGAAAAACTGTTTTTT. Translating it yields CASSFLGGVEEKLFF.

This clone was observed a handful of times. The gene calls are TRBV11-2 and TRBJ1-2; the match to TRBD1 covers 7 bases. CDR3 length equals 15 residues. With 1 base clipped from V and 3 bases from J, the junction kept 5 bases outside the gene matches. Germline V gene data show CDR1 as SGHAT and CDR2 as FQNNGV. CDR3 sequence reads: CASSLGTGGDYGYTF. The CDR3 coding sequence is TGTGCCAGCAGCTTAGGGACAGGTGGGGACTATGGCTACACCTTC.